This TCR beta chain is drawn from a study of cytomegalovirus exposure and HLA in healthy donors (dated by TCRdb to 2015 to 2018). Study-level background: In an earlier analysis of around 540 of the donors, 276 Gb of sequence data and 90 million to 130 million unique TCR beta sequences from about 179 million T cells were reported. About 330 gigabases of sequencing data and roughly 80 million unique TCR sequences made up an early release that covered 500 to 650 HLA-typed donors. The genetic ancestry cluster associated with self-reported Caucasian donors included roughly four fifths of the roughly 400 genotyped donors. The study aimed to test whether signatures of past pathogen exposure could be identified by cataloging public T cell receptors. The study profiled the T cell repertoires of hundreds of subjects by immunosequencing and related them to cytomegalovirus serostatus. Along with the approximately 700-subject first cohort, a separate validation cohort of over 90 different subjects was used. High-throughput TCR immunosequencing, statistical association of individual TCRs with disease status, and machine learning were combined to predict cytomegalovirus infection status. A later analysis re-analyzed previously published TCR beta repertoires from several hundred donors and added high-resolution HLA genotyping to study TCR occurrence patterns. Rather than using new phenotypic data, the later analysis identified candidate immune exposures from TCR beta sequences and from how often those sequences occurred across donors. An earlier analysis of about 600 of the donors used high-throughput TCR beta sequencing to judge whether each TCR beta V gene segment behaved as functional or pseudogenic. Donor age, sex, ethnicity and CMV serostatus were compiled alongside the repertoire data. A later genetic analysis took genome-wide SNP genotypes for about 65% of the 666 donors and used that subset as a discovery cohort. Every repertoire in the discovery cohort had been generated on one and the same sequencing platform. HLA typing covered class I and class II loci at four-digit resolution. The number of typed donors differed by locus: roughly 620-640 for A, B, C, DRB1 and DQB1; 500 to 550 for DQA1; around 580 for DPA1; and roughly 450 for DPB1. Because of strong linkage in the cohort, roughly five DR-DQ haplotypes were treated as single units for association and clustering. Among roughly 370 genotyped donors of the cohort, an average of roughly 240,000 unique TCR beta nucleotide sequences were sequenced per donor, 15% to 20% of them non-productive. Results the study describes overall, beyond this receptor: An association between a missense DCLRE1C variant and V-gene and J-gene trimming of TCR beta chains was found in a later genetic analysis and replicated in an independent cohort. The classifier was reported to diagnose cytomegalovirus status with high specificity and sensitivity in both the original cohort and the validation cohort. Most TCR sequences were observed very rarely across donors, whereas some public TCRs were present in many individuals. A later analysis found that HLA-associated TCR beta chains were more clonally expanded and had lower generation probabilities than equally common non-associated chains. Roughly uniform sequencing depth across donors was assumed in presence/absence analyses, although this assumption may not hold. A cluster of highly shared sequence variants was judged likely to be a technical artifact of the sequencing pipeline. The authors suggested that the approach could potentially be extended to other disease states and immunological phenotypes. According to a later genetic analysis, donors in an Asian-associated ancestry cluster had fewer N-insertions in productive TCRs than the approximately 630-donor mean. CMV serostatus was the only immune exposure information available for the cohort. Because HLA typing was unavailable for some donors at each locus, only the typed subset was used in association tests. When HLA alleles, especially DR and DQ, strongly co-occurred, TCR associations were difficult to assign to individual alleles. Some IMGT-functional V segments, including TRBV6-2 and TRBV6-3, could not be distinguished by the 87-base-pair reads and were therefore excluded. In an earlier analysis of about 550 of the donors, most TCR beta V segments were observed in productive rearrangements about 90% or about 30% of the time, broadly matching IMGT annotations. Correlated functional status among segregating V segments might reflect linkage disequilibrium, but an unknown experimental factor could not be ruled out. The cohort was sequenced for TCR beta chains only, and without alpha or paired-chain data the features that could be detected were limited. A further reported finding was that TCR beta sequences accurately predicted the HLA-A and HLA-B alleles for most subjects in the first cohort. The earlier analysis of a few hundred of the donors excluded roughly 17 rarely observed V segments, including chromosome 9 orphons, because counts were too low. In a later analysis, 16,951 TCR beta sequences were associated with specific HLA alleles at a false discovery rate of 0.05. A later analysis found that most CMV-associated TCR beta chains appeared HLA-restricted, with HLA associations seemingly driven largely by CMV exposure. Several of the top co-occurrence clusters appeared to be linked to parvovirus B19, influenza, CMV and Epstein-Barr virus, according to a later analysis. A later analysis found that TCR association rates varied across HLA loci, with DRB1 alleles showing the most associated TCRs and HLA-C alleles the fewest. Three of the identified cytomegalovirus-associated TCR beta chains were confirmed in vitro to be specific for cytomegalovirus antigens. In the study, around 160 TCR beta chains were listed as associated with cytomegalovirus.

The receptor library was made with the immunoSEQ multiplex PCR assay. For the multiplex PCR, a mixture combining 60 forward primers for TCR Vbeta segments and 13 reverse primers for TCR Jbeta segments was used. The CDR3 region of rearranged TCR beta genes was amplified from genomic DNA by a multiplex PCR assay. The Illumina HiSeq System was used to sequence the amplified TCR beta libraries as 87-base-pair reads. In the paper's pipeline: In a later analysis, some 80 million unique TCR beta chains were counted across the 690 or so repertoires, and some 10 million of these chains were shared by at least two donors. Raw reads were error-corrected and collapsed into unique sequences with a nearest-neighbor algorithm that merged closely related sequences to remove PCR and sequencing errors. Alignment of CDR3 sequences to IMGT reference sequences was used to assign V, D and J gene segments. For a sequence to be retained, a match of at least six nucleotides to both a V gene segment and a J gene segment was required. Rearrangements were called productive when the CDR3 lacked stop codons and stayed in frame with V and J; all others were non-productive. Following IMGT convention, CDR3 was defined as the stretch from the second conserved V-encoded cysteine to the conserved J-encoded phenylalanine. Sequences without an unambiguous match to a single V gene segment were excluded from the earlier analysis of about 600 of the donors. In an earlier analysis of roughly 500 of the donors, V segments were called functional above 56.7% productive rearrangements and were called segregating when the between-donor standard deviation exceeded 5%. To diagnose cytomegalovirus status from the catalog of TCR beta chain sequences, a statistical classification framework was built. In a later analysis, V and J genes were assigned by comparing TCR nucleotide sequences against IMGT/GENE-DB human TR gene sequences. A later analysis assigned CDR3 sequences and most-parsimonious VDJ recombination scenarios with the TCRdist pipeline. In a later analysis, every TCR beta chain was defined by the combination of its CDR3 amino acid sequence and its V-gene family, and reads without a unique V-gene family were dropped. In a later analysis, a few hundred highly shared, low-generation-probability nucleotide sequences were removed to address suspected cross-contamination and a sequencing artifact. In a later analysis, a clonal expansion index for each public chain was calculated from normalized within-repertoire ranks of inferred template counts. A later analysis computed generation probabilities with a VDJ recombination model fitted to out-of-frame rearrangements, and checked the results against IGoR. In a later analysis, hypergeometric tests were used to score TCR-TCR, TCR-HLA and TCR-CMV co-occurrence, with a repertoire-size bias correction applied to TCR pairs. To estimate false discovery rates, a later analysis permuted the HLA or CMV assignments 20 times. In a later analysis, co-occurring TCRs were grouped using DBSCAN, and TCRdist sequence similarity was added for clustering within HLA-allele-positive subsets. For co-occurrence clustering, repertoires with fewer than 30,000 or more than 120,000 public chains were excluded, along with a handful of repertoires with anomalous nucleotide sharing. Imported from immuneACCESS, the table was reduced by TCRdb to in-frame sequences with V and J called. These copies leave out some clones; in studies compared against another copy, an unresolved V gene accounts for under half, and the cause of the remainder is not known. That table supplies the V and J calls and clone size; D and trimming were determined from the DNA. This sample has 80,000 to 95,000 clones in its table, and approximately 63% of those were observed once. The biggest ten clones account for just under 6.5% of the sample.

Of note for this clone: Its antigen remains undetermined. Per-nucleotide qualities are absent, and no much larger clonotype sits a single base away.

In total, roughly 670 healthy bone marrow donors made up the cohort. Cohort members were all nominally healthy when sampled, although unrecorded immune exposures were likely present. The donor tested CMV seronegative, placing the donor among the 350 or so seronegative members of the cohort. Every donor gave a peripheral blood sample, and the peripheral blood mononuclear cells from that sample were used for TCR beta sequencing. The Qiagen DNeasy Blood Extraction Kit was used to extract genomic DNA from the blood cell samples. Including cysteine and phenylalanine, the CDR3 has 14 amino acids. Only the CDR3 portion is preserved as DNA: 42 bases, with reading frame beginning at the first base.

Sequenced: PBMCs. This sequence uses TRBV12-2 and TRBJ1-2; TRBD1 reflects the table's D call only, with no check against the DNA. TRBV12-2 is termed a pseudogene. This TCR derives from a woman aged 25 to 39 in good health and CMV-seronegative. The DNA sequence follows: TGTGCAAGGACGATGGACAGAGGCGCTTATGGCTACACCTTC. It codes for CARTMDRGAYGYTF.